This T cell receptor beta chain derives from a study of blood T cell repertoires in COVID-19. The wider study: The United States, Italy and Spain supplied acute and convalescent COVID-19 samples. T cells, B-cell-depleted T cells, or PBMCs provided the cDNA or gDNA that served as material.

How the authors handled the data: Reference gene primer amplification gave nucleated cell count estimates. Method: immunoSEQ multiplex PCR; TCRdb's copy keeps in-frame clones and lacks some. That table furnishes V, J and clone size, whereas the DNA furnished D and trimming. The sample holds fewer than 200,000 clones, approximately 88% seen once. The ends lost 5 bases at V and 5 bases at J; junction bases unmatched: 5. This CDR3 has 13 residues. CDR1 is SGHTA, CDR2 FQGNSA, per germline. The rearrangement uses TRBV7-2 and TRBJ1-2; 7 nucleotides align to TRBD1. Sequenced material: peripheral blood. The source of this sequence is a woman aged 80 or over with active or convalescent COVID-19. CDR3 nucleotides: TGTGCCAGCAGCGCCGGGACAGCATATGGCTACACCTTC. Protein sequence: CASSAGTAYGYTF. Based on the CDR3 plus reference TRBV7-2 and TRBJ1-2, the full variable domain is GAGVSQSPSNKVTEKGKDVELRCDPISGHTALYWYRQSLGQGLEFLIYFQGNSAPDKSGLPSDRFSAERTGGSVSTLTIQRTQQEDSAVYLCASSAGTAYGYTFGSGTRLTVV.